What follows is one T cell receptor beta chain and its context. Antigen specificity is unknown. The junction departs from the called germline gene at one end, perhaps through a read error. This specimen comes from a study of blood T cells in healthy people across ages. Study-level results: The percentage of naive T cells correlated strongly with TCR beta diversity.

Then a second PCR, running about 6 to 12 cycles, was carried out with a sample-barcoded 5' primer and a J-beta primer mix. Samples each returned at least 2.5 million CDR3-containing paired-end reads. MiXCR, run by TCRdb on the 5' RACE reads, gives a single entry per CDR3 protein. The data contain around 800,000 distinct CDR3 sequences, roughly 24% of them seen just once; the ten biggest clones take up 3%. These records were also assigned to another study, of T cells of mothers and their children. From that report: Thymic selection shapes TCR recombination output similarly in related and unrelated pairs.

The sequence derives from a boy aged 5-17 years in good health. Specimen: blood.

This CDR3 reads CASSLDERGYQETQYF. DNA of the CDR3: TGTGCCAGCAGCCTAGATGAGCGCGGGTACCAAGAGACCCAGTACTTC. The chain uses TRBV11-2 and TRBJ2-5; a possible D gene is TRBD2 (5 bases). Looked up from germline, CDR1 is SGHAT and CDR2 is FQNNGV. This CDR3 spans 16 amino acids.